This passage covers 19 T cell receptor beta chains from one sample sequenced in a study of blood T cells in healthy people across ages. Next came a second PCR, run for about 6 to 12 cycles, which used a sample-barcoded 5' primer along with a J-beta primer mix. TCRdb fed the 5' RACE reads into MiXCR, producing one record per CDR3 protein. The sample has 700,000 to 850,000 distinct CDR3 sequences; under 40% are singletons. Material: blood. The receptors here all came from a man in his late teens or twenties in good health.

In this sample, this clonotype turned up many times. The rearrangement uses TRBV20-1 and TRBJ2-1; TRBD2 agrees at 15 bases. V trimming: 7 bases; J trimming: 7 bases; junction bases outside the gene matches: 5. The CDR3 contains 14 residues. Germline assignment: CDR1 DFQATT and CDR2 SNEGSKA (reference sequence). Here the CDR3 DNA reads TGCAGTGGGATAGGACTAGCGGGGGGGAATGAGCAGTTCTTC. This encodes CSGIGLAGGNEQFF.

The chain combines TRBV30 with TRBJ2-7; D might be TRBD1 (6 bases). Deletions cut 4 bases from V and 5 bases from J, with 15 bases between. Germline V CDR1 and CDR2: GTSNPN, SVGIG (reference sequence). The CDR3 covers 13 residues. This CDR3 is CAWTGELRHEQYF. The CDR3 region has the DNA TGTGCCTGGACAGGGGAGCTTCGTCACGAGCAGTACTTC.

Turning to this clonotype: The junction and the germline gene differ at one end; a read error may be behind it. This chain joins TRBV4-3 and TRBJ2-3, with TRBD2 matching 8 bases. From germline, CDR1 is LGHNA and CDR2 YSLEER. CDR3 size: 18 residues. CDR3 DNA: TGCGCCAGCAGCCATCTCCCTGTCCGGGGGGGAAGCATAGATACGCAGTATTTT. As protein: CASSHLPVRGGSIDTQYF.

This clonotype was found a few times. This chain connects TRBV20-1 to TRBJ1-2, with TRBD1 matching over 7 bases. CDR1 is DFQATT, CDR2 SNEGSKA, per germline (reference sequence). J gave up 4 bases and V 8 bases, and 10 bases lay outside the gene matches. The CDR3 is 13 residues long. The CDR3 sequence: CSKKVQGIYGYTF. The CDR3 bases are TGCAGTAAAAAAGTACAGGGGATCTATGGCTACACCTTC.

The count of this clonotype is one. The chain links TRBV5-1 to TRBJ1-1; 7 positions agree with TRBD1. CDR3 length: 13 residues. Germline V gives CDR1 SGHRS, CDR2 YFSETQ. Germline trimming cut 4 bases from V and 12 bases from J; bases unmatched to any gene: 12. CDR3 amino acids: CASSQGDGSETFF. In DNA form, the CDR3 reads TGCGCCAGCAGCCAGGGGGACGGATCAGAAACTTTCTTT.

This clonotype has more than one count but fewer than ten. The chain carries TRBV5-1 and TRBJ2-5, with TRBD2 as a possible D gene (5 bases). V was pared by 2 bases and J by 5 bases, with 13 bases between. The CDR3 consists of 14 residues. Germline CDR1 reads SGHRS; CDR2 reads YFSETQ. CDR3 region: CASSLTGQRETQYF. CDR3 coding DNA: TGCGCCAGCAGCTTAACGGGCCAGCGGGAGACCCAGTACTTC.

This clonotype appeared a few times. The chain couples TRBV14 to TRBJ2-3, with D unclear. Germline V CDR1 and CDR2: SGHDN, FVKESK. Trimming removed 4 bases from V and 5 bases from J, with 10 bases in between. CDR3 size: 13 residues. CDR3 amino acids: CASSPNVGDTQYF. CDR3 nucleotides: TGTGCCAGCAGCCCGAATGTCGGAGATACGCAGTATTTT.

The chain carries TRBV30 and TRBJ2-3, with TRBD1 identical over 9 bases. There are 15 residues in the CDR3. Germline V CDR1 and CDR2: GTSNPN, SVGIG (reference sequence). V lost 3 bases to trimming and J lost 5 bases; unmatched junction nucleotides: 9. Here the CDR3 DNA reads TGTGCCTGGAGAGATATGACAGGGGGAGGAGATACGCAGTATTTT. This encodes CAWRDMTGGGDTQYF.

The chain combines TRBV9 with TRBJ1-1, with D possibly matching TRBD1 (5 bases). Trimming shortened V by 2 bases and J by 4 bases, and 12 bases separated the two germline ends. The CDR3 is 14 residues long. Germline V lookup: CDR1 SGDLS, CDR2 YYNGEE. The CDR3 reads CASSVRDLGTEAFF. CDR3 sequence (DNA): TGTGCCAGCAGCGTCAGGGATCTGGGCACTGAAGCTTTCTTT.

This clonotype showed up many times. The chain recombines TRBV6-6 with TRBJ2-4, with D perhaps given as TRBD1 or TRBD2 (5 bases each). Germline lookup yields CDR1 MNHNY and CDR2 SVGAGI (reference sequence). The ends were cut back, 5 bases at V and 0 bases at J, with 8 bases in the middle. This CDR3 region has 14 residues. The CDR3 DNA follows: TGTGCCAGCAGTCCCGGGACAGCCAAAAACATTCAGTACTTC. Its protein is CASSPGTAKNIQYF.

As regards this clonotype: A read error may be the cause here, since a much bigger clone is one base away. J is TRBJ2-3 and V is TRBV12-3 or TRBV12-4; D gene ambiguous. This CDR3 region has 11 residues. The CDR3: CTSSYRDTQYF. Written as DNA, the CDR3 is TGTACCAGCAGCTACCGGGATACGCAGTATTTT.

This chain uses TRBV2 with TRBJ2-1, with 7 nucleotides matching TRBD2. The CDR3 length is 15 residues. Per germline, CDR1 SNHLY and CDR2 FYNNEI. Trimming at V came to 2 bases and at J to 2 bases, leaving 3 bases not matched to a gene. The CDR3: CASSEKRGTYNEQFF. CDR3 in DNA: TGTGCCAGCAGTGAAAAGCGGGGAACCTACAATGAGCAGTTCTTC.

The rearrangement uses TRBV12-3 or TRBV12-4 and TRBJ2-5; unclear D gene. CDR3 size: 14 residues. V lost 5 bases to trimming and J lost 5 bases, with 15 bases between them. The CDR3 loop reads CASSPGGPRETQYF. The CDR3 nucleotides read TGTGCCAGCAGTCCAGGCGGTCCCAGGGAGACCCAGTACTTC.

This clonotype was observed a handful of times. The chain carries TRBV27 and TRBJ1-1; 9 positions match TRBD1. Per the germline V gene, CDR1 is MNHEY and CDR2 is SMNVEV (reference sequence). Trimming took 0 bases from V and 1 from J; bases not matched to a gene: 0. The CDR3 totals 15 residues. In DNA, the CDR3 is TGTGCCAGCAGTTTATCGACAGGGGGGAACACTGAAGCTTTCTTT. Its protein product is CASSLSTGGNTEAFF.

The rearrangement links TRBV5-1 to TRBJ2-7; TRBD1 agrees at 7 bases. The CDR3 is 20 residues long. Unmatched junction bases numbered 19, after V lost 0 bases and J lost 1 base. Germline loops: CDR1 SGHRS, CDR2 YFSETQ. CDR3 amino acids: CASSLAITGAEARASYEQYF. DNA of the CDR3: TGCGCCAGCAGCTTGGCCATCACAGGGGCTGAGGCCAGGGCTTCCTACGAGCAGTACTTC.

This clonotype was detected a few times. The genes are TRBV20-1 and TRBJ2-7; the D is unclear. CDR1 and CDR2 from the germline V gene are DFQATT and SNEGSKA (reference sequence). V lost 3 bases and J 0 bases, leaving 12 bases between the germline ends. The CDR3 is made up of 14 amino acids. DNA of the CDR3: TGCAGTGCTAGCGCAACCAACCCCTCCTACGAGCAGTACTTC. The encoded protein is CSASATNPSYEQYF.

This clonotype was counted at least ten times. The gene calls are TRBV7-2 and TRBJ2-3; D remains ambiguous. The CDR3 loop spans 18 amino acids. CDR1 SGHTA and CDR2 FQGNSA come from the germline V gene. The germline V and J ends were trimmed by 3 bases and 2 bases, with 21 bases remaining between them. The CDR3 region has the DNA TGTGCCAGCAGCTTGCATCCGGATACTATAACTACCACAGATACGCAGTATTTT. As protein: CASSLHPDTITTTDTQYF.

This clonotype showed up just a few times. V is TRBV27 and J is TRBJ1-2; unclear D gene. Germline-derived CDR1 and CDR2 are MNHEY and SMNVEV (reference sequence). V was trimmed by 4 bases and J by 1 base, leaving 7 bases between them. CDR3 length equals 13 residues. CDR3 nucleotide sequence: TGTGCCAGCAGTTCCCAGATTAACTATGGCTACACCTTC. Amino acids: CASSSQINYGYTF.

This chain uses TRBV14 with TRBJ2-3; 8 bases map to TRBD1. J was trimmed by 4 bases and V by 4 bases; bases with no gene match: 10. Germline loops: CDR1 SGHDN, CDR2 FVKESK. The CDR3 loop spans 16 amino acids. The CDR3 protein is CASSPMDRVWADTQYF. The DNA for the CDR3 is TGTGCCAGCAGCCCGATGGACAGGGTATGGGCAGATACGCAGTATTTT.